This TCR beta chain was documented in a study of early T cells in non-severe SARS-CoV-2 infection. Study-wide background: Sequencing targeted bulk RNA from unsorted whole blood, leaving chains unpaired.

Using its own MiXCR run on the 5' RACE reads, TCRdb lists one record per CDR3 protein. Altogether just over 95,000 distinct CDR3 sequences are present, 11% being singletons, with the ten largest covering around 4.7%. This CDR3 spans 16 amino acids. Looked up from germline, CDR1 is ENHRY and CDR2 is SYGVKD. V lost 10 bases to trimming and J lost 1 base; unmatched junction nucleotides: 14. This clonotype has at least ten counts. This clonotype was obtained from an adult who was a healthcare worker with PCR-confirmed SARS-CoV-2 infection or an uninfected control (not recorded which). The sample was whole blood, taken at baseline. The genes are TRBV10-3 and TRBJ2-3, with 7 bases identical to TRBD2. CDR3 DNA sequence: TGTGCCACCCAGAGGGGAGGGGAGGACGGCACAGATACGCAGTATTTT. It is translated as CATQRGGEDGTDTQYF.